The 23 T cell receptor beta chains below all came from one sample that was sequenced in a study of vaccination and CD4 T cells after COVID-19. Antigen specificity for these receptors is unknown. Cultured CD4+ T cells had their DNA profiled by the Oncomine TCR Beta short-read assay. Using its own MiXCR run on the PCR reads, TCRdb lists one record per CDR3 protein. The sample yields roughly 2,700 distinct CDR3 sequences, about 33% seen once. The treatment was: approximately nine-day PBMC culture with coronavirus spike peptide pools or control peptides (ViraFEST assay). Sequencing was performed on CD4+ T cells from blood, cultured in vitro, taken after SARS-CoV-2 vaccination. Source of these receptors: a human donor who had recovered from COVID-19.

V gene TRBV7-8 combines with J gene TRBJ2-1; D perhaps matches TRBD1 (6 bases). The CDR3 consists of 15 residues. Germline-derived CDR1 and CDR2 are SGHVS and FQNEAQ. Between the trimmed V and J ends, which lost 1 base and 2 bases, there was a span of 9 bases. CDR3 sequence (DNA): TGTGCCAGCAGCTTAGGGGCAGGGGCCTACAATGAGCAGTTCTTC. Residues: CASSLGAGAYNEQFF.

V and J are TRBV5-1 and TRBJ2-7; D perhaps matches TRBD1 (6 bases). The germline V gene encodes CDR1 SGHRS and CDR2 YFSETQ. V was trimmed by 4 bases and J by 4 bases, leaving 12 bases between them. CDR3 size: 13 residues. CDR3 amino acids: CASSTGHIYEQYF. The CDR3 DNA is TGCGCCAGCAGCACGGGACATATTTACGAGCAGTACTTC. The full variable domain, completed using reference TRBV5-1 and TRBJ2-7, is KAGVTQTPRYLIKTRGQQVTLSCSPISGHRSVSWYQQTPGQGLQFLFEYFSETQRNKGNFPGRFSGRQFSNSRSEMNVSTLELGDSALYLCASSTGHIYEQYFGPGTRLTVT.

This clonotype was seen only a few times. The gene calls are TRBV7-2 and TRBJ1-5; unclear D gene. CDR1 is SGHTA and CDR2 is FQGNSA in the germline V gene. This CDR3 comprises 13 residues. Deletions cut 2 bases from V and 2 bases from J, with 4 bases between. CDR3 nucleotide sequence: TGTGCCAGCAGCTTACAGGGCAATCAGCCCCAGCATTTT. Its protein product is CASSLQGNQPQHF.

The chain employs TRBV7-3 and TRBJ2-1; D perhaps matches TRBD2 (5 bases). Trimming took off 3 bases at V and 7 bases at J, with 10 bases between the two ends. CDR3 length: 13 residues. Germline values: CDR1 SGHTA, CDR2 FQGTGA. In nucleotides, the CDR3 is TGTGCCAGCAGCTTGAACGGGGATAATGAGCAGTTCTTC. Protein: CASSLNGDNEQFF.

By sample fraction, this clonotype is medium-sized. This chain links TRBV7-2 with TRBJ1-2; 9 bases align to TRBD1. The CDR3 is 14 amino acids. Germline V gene lookup returns CDR1 SGHTA and CDR2 FQGNSA. Losses at the gene ends were 6 bases for V and 8 bases for J; bases not matched to a gene: 10. CDR3 in DNA: TGTGCCAGCAGTCCTCTTGGGACAGGGAAGGGCTACACCTTC. This translates into CASSPLGTGKGYTF.

This clonotype was found a few times. J is TRBJ2-7 and V is TRBV4-1, with 9 positions matching TRBD2. Trimming removed 1 base from V and 3 bases from J; junction bases left unmatched: 10. The CDR3 sequence is 17 residues long. The V gene's germline CDR1 is MGHRA and CDR2 YSYEKL. The DNA of the CDR3 is TGCGCCAGCAGCCAAGCTTCTAGCGGGGCGTCCAACTACGAGCAGTACTTC. Its protein is CASSQASSGASNYEQYF.

This clonotype is medium-sized (0.01 to 0.1%). The rearrangement links TRBV7-2 to TRBJ2-7; 8 bases agree with TRBD1. V shed 5 bases, J shed 4 bases, and the junction held 7 bases outside the gene matches. CDR1 and CDR2 (germline): SGHTA, FQGNSA. This CDR3 region has 14 residues. CDR3 residues: CASSQQGVVYEQYF. In DNA, the CDR3 is TGTGCCAGCAGCCAACAGGGGGTGGTGTACGAGCAGTACTTC.

This clonotype showed up just a few times. J is TRBJ1-6 and V is TRBV29-1; D gene ambiguous. V lost 6 bases and J lost 5, with 11 bases in between. The CDR3 is 13 residues long. Germline values: CDR1 SQVTM, CDR2 ANQGSEA. CDR3 nucleotides: TGCAGCGTGAAGGTGAATAATAATTCACCCCTCCACTTT. This sequence encodes CSVKVNNNSPLHF.

CDR3 protein: CASSLESRTNSPLHF. Here the CDR3 DNA reads TGTGCCAGCAGCTTGGAATCCAGAACGAATTCACCCCTCCACTTT. This chain connects TRBV5-5 to TRBJ1-6; D gene ambiguous. Germline V gene sequence: CDR1 SGHKS, CDR2 YYEKEE (reference sequence). V lost 0 bases and J lost 7, with 11 bases in between. This CDR3 is built from 15 residues.

In this sample, this clonotype is medium-sized. The chain has TRBV20-1 and TRBJ2-7; possibly TRBD2 for D (5 bases). The V gene's germline CDR1 is DFQATT and CDR2 SNEGSKA (reference sequence). CDR3 size: 13 residues. Trimming cost V 0 bases and J 6 bases, with 12 bases left between them. The CDR3 DNA reads as TGCAGTGCTAGAGATTACGTAGGAGGCGAGCAGTACTTC. Translated, it gives CSARDYVGGEQYF.

This clonotype was recorded a few times. The genes are TRBV7-8 and TRBJ1-1; D remains ambiguous. Germline V CDR1 and CDR2: SGHVS, FQNEAQ. V was pared by 4 bases and J by 1 base, with 7 bases between. This CDR3 has 13 residues. The CDR3 sequence is CASSYATNTEAFF. In DNA, the CDR3 is TGTGCCAGCAGCTACGCTACGAACACTGAAGCTTTCTTT.

The chain joins TRBV20-1 to TRBJ1-1, with no clear D. This CDR3 contains 11 residues. The germline V gene encodes CDR1 DFQATT and CDR2 SNEGSKA (reference sequence). The V end was cut by 2 bases, the J end by 1 base, with 2 bases between. CDR3 protein: CSARQNTEAFF. CDR3 DNA sequence: TGCAGTGCTAGACAGAACACTGAAGCTTTCTTT.

V is TRBV24-1 and J is TRBJ1-2; D ambiguous. V was clipped by 5 bases and J by 1 base, with 10 bases between them. This CDR3 contains 14 residues. Germline loops: CDR1 KGHDR, CDR2 SFDVKD. The CDR3 loop is CATSAGFLNYGYTF. For the CDR3, the DNA is TGTGCCACCAGTGCAGGATTCCTTAACTATGGCTACACCTTC.

This sequence joins TRBV20-1 and TRBJ2-7, with TRBD1 as a possible D gene (6 bases). CDR1 and CDR2 (germline): DFQATT, SNEGSKA (reference sequence). Trimming took 6 bases from V and 9 from J, leaving 18 bases between them. There are 12 residues in the CDR3. CDR3 amino acids: CSAPTGISWQYF. CDR3 nucleotide sequence: TGCAGTGCCCCCACAGGGATCAGTTGGCAGTACTTC.

The J gene is TRBJ2-3, the V gene TRBV6-1; perhaps TRBD2 as D (6 bases). Between the trimmed V and J ends, which lost 5 bases and 2 bases, there was a span of 17 bases. The CDR3 sequence is 16 residues long. Germline V gene data show CDR1 as MNHNS and CDR2 as SASEGT. The CDR3 protein is CASSTHSGSPTDTQYF. The DNA for the CDR3 is TGTGCCAGCAGTACGCACAGCGGGTCCCCCACAGATACGCAGTATTTT.

This chain uses TRBV18 with TRBJ1-1, with 9 bases lining up with TRBD1. The CDR3 spans 13 residues. V lost 10 bases, J lost 6 bases, and 9 bases stayed unmatched. Germline CDR1 KGHSH, CDR2 LQKENI. The CDR3 region is CATMGDRAAEAFF. The CDR3 nucleotides are TGTGCCACCATGGGGGACAGGGCCGCTGAAGCTTTCTTT.

This clonotype is deemed medium-sized. V usage is TRBV20-1 and J usage is TRBJ1-5, with D possibly TRBD1 on 5 matching bases. Trimming stripped 3 bases from V and 6 bases from J, with 6 bases between. Per the germline V gene, CDR1 is DFQATT and CDR2 is SNEGSKA (reference sequence). This CDR3 contains 11 residues. CDR3 residues: CSASGGQPQHF. The CDR3 nucleotides are TGCAGTGCTAGTGGGGGTCAGCCCCAGCATTTT.

Within the sample, this clonotype is medium-sized. V usage is TRBV20-1 and J usage is TRBJ1-5; D is possibly TRBD1 (5 bases). Trimming pared 6 bases from V and 5 bases from J, leaving 11 bases between. The CDR3 is made up of 12 amino acids. Per the germline V gene, CDR1 is DFQATT and CDR2 is SNEGSKA (reference sequence). CDR3 sequence (DNA): TGCAGTGCAGGGCAGGGAGATCAGCCCCAGCATTTT. Residues: CSAGQGDQPQHF.

J is TRBJ2-5 and V is TRBV7-9, with D perhaps TRBD1 (5 bases). The V gene lost 5 bases and the J gene lost 0 bases, with 13 bases spanning the gap. Germline lookup yields CDR1 SEHNR and CDR2 FQNEAQ (reference sequence). CDR3 length: 15 residues. CDR3 region: CASSPDWGHQETQYF. The CDR3 DNA reads TGTGCCAGCAGCCCCGATTGGGGCCACCAAGAGACCCAGTACTTC. The whole variable domain, filled in from reference TRBV7-9 and TRBJ2-5, reads DTGVSQNPRHKITKRGQNVTFRCDPISEHNRLYWYRQTLGQGPEFLTYFQNEAQLEKSRLLSDRFSAERPKGSFSTLEIQRTEQGDSAMYLCASSPDWGHQETQYFGPGTRLLVL.

This clonotype is judged medium-sized. The chain combines TRBV20-1 with TRBJ2-7; D is perhaps TRBD1 (6 bases). Deletions cut 1 base from V and 5 bases from J, with 18 bases between. Germline CDR1 and CDR2: DFQATT and SNEGSKA (reference sequence). This CDR3 is built from 15 residues. CDR3 in amino acids: CSARGRRQAGHEQYF. The CDR3 nucleotides read TGCAGTGCTAGAGGCCGGAGACAGGCGGGTCACGAGCAGTACTTC.

This clonotype showed up just a few times. The rearrangement joins TRBV27 to TRBJ2-1; TRBD2 aligns across 12 bases. V trimming: 8 bases; J trimming: 6 bases; junction bases outside the gene matches: 2. The CDR3 consists of 13 residues. The germline gives CDR1 MNHEY, CDR2 SMNVEV (reference sequence). The CDR3 reads CASGLAGSNEQFF. Written as DNA, the CDR3 is TGTGCCAGCGGACTAGCGGGGTCCAATGAGCAGTTCTTC.

V gene TRBV19 combines with J gene TRBJ1-2; possibly TRBD1 for D (5 bases). Germline V gene lookup returns CDR1 LNHDA and CDR2 SQIVND (reference sequence). The CDR3 contains 14 residues. Trimming left V 3 bases short and J 4 bases short, with 12 bases between. For the CDR3, the DNA is TGTGCCAGTAGTATGCCGGGGGGGAGCTATGGCTACACCTTC. Its translation is CASSMPGGSYGYTF.

This clonotype came up a few times. The gene calls are TRBV7-3 and TRBJ1-1; D is unresolved. The germline CDR1 and CDR2 sequences are SGHTA and FQGTGA. The CDR3 covers 13 residues. V gave up 4 bases and J gave up 7 bases, with 13 bases separating them. CDR3 sequence: CASSSRSANEAFF. The DNA of the CDR3 is TGTGCCAGCAGCTCCCGGAGTGCGAATGAAGCTTTCTTT.